This T cell receptor (beta chain) was documented in a study of siplizumab effects on memory and regulatory T cells. Study background: Siplizumab at roughly 1 ug/mL was tested against drug-free controls in paired reactions. Overall study results and limits: No functional test confirmed suppression by proliferating siplizumab-culture Tregs. Alloreactive sequences tracing back to unstimulated CD4+ memory cells were significantly reduced by siplizumab. Proliferating clones, CD4+ or CD8+, lacked an assignable naive or memory phenotype in roughly 75-96% of cases.

Points on this clone: What it recognizes is unknown.

Sequencing was performed with immunoSEQ multiplex PCR; in TCRdb, only in-frame clones are kept and a portion is missing. The table includes roughly 9,900 clones, around 40% detected once. It was at 37°C and for 6 to 7 days that the mixed lymphocyte reaction cells were cocultured. In germline, CDR1 is SQVTM, CDR2 ANQGSEA. Between the trimmed V and J ends, which lost 4 bases and 5 bases, there was a span of 12 bases. The CDR3 loop spans 12 amino acids. The sequencing sample was made of CFSE-low (dividing) CD4+ T cells sorted from an allogeneic mixed lymphocyte reaction. The rearrangement joins TRBV29-1 to TRBJ2-7; D uncertain. This TCR came from a human donor in good health; the cells came from an allogeneic mixed lymphocyte reaction. In DNA form, the CDR3 reads TGCAGCGTTGCAGAAGGTGGCGACGAGCAGTACTTC. It specifies CSVAEGGDEQYF.